These 24 T cell receptor beta chains originate from one sample sequenced in a study of PD-1 blockade in classical Hodgkin lymphoma. Only in-frame clones appear in the TCRdb table, and some are missing; sequencing was by immunoSEQ multiplex PCR. The data hold just over 35,000 clones, with around 70% observed a single time. Every one of the patients relapsed after autologous stem cell transplantation (brentuximab vedotin exposure was variable). Sequenced here: peripheral blood mononuclear cells (PBMCs), sampled before the second cycle of nivolumab. The origin of the receptors is a human donor with classical Hodgkin lymphoma.

This chain connects TRBV4-3 to TRBJ1-1; weak D call: TRBD1 (5 bases). Germline V gives CDR1 LGHNA, CDR2 YSLEER. The germline V and J ends were trimmed by 0 bases and 4 bases, with 15 bases remaining between them. The CDR3 is 16 residues long. CDR3 region: CASSQDPHGGGTEAFF. The CDR3 region has the DNA TGCGCCAGCAGCCAAGATCCTCACGGGGGGGGCACTGAAGCTTTCTTT.

This clone is categorized as medium-sized. This rearrangement joins TRBV11-2 to TRBJ1-1, with unresolved D. The CDR3 length is 13 residues. Looked up from germline, CDR1 is SGHAT and CDR2 is FQNNGV. Trimming cost V 4 bases and J 2 bases, with 8 bases left between them. The CDR3 protein is CASSSAPNTEAFF. CDR3 nucleotide sequence: TGTGCCAGCAGCTCCGCACCAAACACTGAAGCTTTCTTT.

CDR3 in amino acids: CASSAGTSGRVRSYEQYF. Here the CDR3 DNA reads TGTGCCAGCAGCGCCGGGACTAGCGGGAGGGTCCGAAGTTACGAGCAGTACTTC. The gene calls are TRBV9 and TRBJ2-7; TRBD2 aligns across 16 bases. Germline lookup yields CDR1 SGDLS and CDR2 YYNGEE. The CDR3 sequence is 18 residues long. Trimming at V came to 3 bases and at J to 4 bases, leaving 10 bases not matched to a gene.

V is TRBV18 and J is TRBJ2-1; D unclear. The CDR3 length is 14 residues. Germline CDR1 and CDR2: KGHSH and LQKENI. The V and J ends lost 2 bases and 4 bases respectively, with 9 bases between them. The CDR3 protein is CASSPGGGYNEQFF. The CDR3 nucleotides read TGTGCCAGCTCACCAGGTGGCGGTTACAATGAGCAGTTCTTC.

The chain has TRBV11-3 and TRBJ2-7, with TRBD1 matching over 8 bases. CDR3 size: 15 residues. Germline V gene lookup returns CDR1 SGHNT and CDR2 YENEEA. The V and J ends lost 3 bases and 2 bases, in that order; junction bases with no gene match: 6. The CDR3 coding sequence is TGTGCCAGCAGCTTTGCGACAGGGGCTGCCTACGAGCAGTACTTC. It encodes CASSFATGAAYEQYF.

The genes are TRBV4-1 and TRBJ2-7, with a weak D call TRBD1 (5 bases). The germline V gene encodes CDR1 MGHRA and CDR2 YSYEKL. This CDR3 comprises 14 residues. V was clipped by 0 bases and J by 2 bases, with 8 bases between them. CDR3 loop: CASSQEKGPYEQYF. The DNA of the CDR3 is TGCGCCAGCAGCCAAGAGAAGGGGCCCTACGAGCAGTACTTC.

Only one count was recorded for this clone. The V gene is TRBV27, the J gene TRBJ1-2; 11 nucleotides agree with TRBD1. There are 14 residues in the CDR3. The germline V gene encodes CDR1 MNHEY and CDR2 SMNVEV (reference sequence). Losses at the gene ends were 8 bases for V and 6 bases for J; bases not matched to a gene: 8. For the CDR3, the DNA is TGTGCCAGCTCTAAGGACAGGGGGCCGCATGGCTACACCTTC. It codes for CASSKDRGPHGYTF.

The chain is built from TRBV2 and TRBJ1-2, with D possibly matching TRBD1 (5 bases). CDR3 length equals 13 residues. CDR1 and CDR2 (germline): SNHLY, FYNNEI. V was clipped by 1 base and J by 7 bases, with 10 bases between them. The CDR3: CASSEEGVGGYTF. The DNA for the CDR3 is TGTGCCAGCAGTGAAGAAGGGGTTGGTGGCTACACCTTC. Combining the CDR3 with reference TRBV2 and TRBJ1-2 gives the whole variable domain EPEVTQTPSHQVTQMGQEVILRCVPISNHLYFYWYRQILGQKVEFLVSFYNNEISEKSEIFDDQFSVERPDGSNFTLKIRSTKLEDSAMYFCASSEEGVGGYTFGSGTRLTVV.

This clone was detected only a few times. The chain has TRBV9 and TRBJ2-7; 7 bases line up with TRBD1. V dropped 3 bases and J dropped 10; count of bases not matched to a gene: 7. This CDR3 region has 12 residues. CDR1 is SGDLS, CDR2 YYNGEE, per germline. For the CDR3, the DNA is TGTGCCAGCAGCGGGGACAGTCCGTACCAGTACTTC. It is translated as CASSGDSPYQYF.

This clone has only a few counts. V usage is TRBV6-1 and J usage is TRBJ1-5; D uncertain. The germline V and J ends were trimmed by 0 bases and 0 bases, with 15 bases remaining between them. This CDR3 comprises 18 residues. The germline CDR1 and CDR2 sequences are MNHNS and SASEGT. The DNA for the CDR3 is TGTGCCAGCAGTGAAGCGCTTCCGTGGGAATATAGCAATCAGCCCCAGCATTTT. Its protein is CASSEALPWEYSNQPQHF.

The V call is TRBV5-4, the J call TRBJ2-5; 8 nucleotides agree with TRBD2. The J segment lost 4 bases and the V segment lost 4 bases, leaving 9 bases of the junction unmatched. Per the germline V gene, CDR1 is SGHNT and CDR2 is YYREEE (reference sequence). The CDR3 contains 15 residues. The CDR3 protein is CASSAPGGAAETQYF. CDR3 bases: TGTGCCAGCAGCGCCCCGGGGGGGGCAGCAGAGACCCAGTACTTC. The variable domain in full, completed from reference TRBV5-4 and TRBJ2-5, reads ETGVTQSPTHLIKTRGQQVTLRCSSQSGHNTVSWYQQALGQGPQFIFQYYREEENGRGNFPPRFSGLQFPNYSSELNVNALELDDSALYLCASSAPGGAAETQYFGPGTRLLVL.

This clone was counted only a few times. V is TRBV18 and J is TRBJ2-5; D is possibly TRBD1 or TRBD2 (5 bases each). The V end was cut by 1 base, the J end by 5 bases, with 11 bases between. The CDR3 covers 14 residues. The germline V gene encodes CDR1 KGHSH and CDR2 LQKENI. The CDR3 DNA reads as TGTGCCAGCTCACCACGAGGGGTAAGGGAGACCCAGTACTTC. It encodes CASSPRGVRETQYF.

V gene TRBV10-3 combines with J gene TRBJ1-3; possibly TRBD1 for D (5 bases). V shed 8 bases and J shed 0 bases, with 8 bases lying between them. The germline gives CDR1 ENHRY, CDR2 SYGVKD. The CDR3 spans 13 residues. CDR3: CAISGTSGNTIYF. The CDR3 bases are TGTGCCATCTCCGGGACCTCTGGAAACACCATATATTTT.

The chain combines TRBV6-6 with TRBJ2-2, with D hard to call. The V end was cut by 6 bases, the J end by 4 bases, with 12 bases between. This CDR3 spans 14 amino acids. Germline loops: CDR1 MNHNY, CDR2 SVGAGI (reference sequence). CDR3 in DNA: TGTGCCAGCAGCCCCCTAGGATCCACCGGGGAGCTGTTTTTT. Protein product: CASSPLGSTGELFF.

The rearrangement uses TRBV29-1 and TRBJ2-7; D gene uncertain. Trimming shortened V by 0 bases and J by 4 bases, and 16 bases separated the two germline ends. CDR3 length: 15 amino acids. Germline V gene lookup returns CDR1 SQVTM and CDR2 ANQGSEA. Written as DNA, the CDR3 is TGCAGCGTTGAAGATACCTCCCGGGCCGTTTACGAGCAGTACTTC. Translation: CSVEDTSRAVYEQYF.

This chain links TRBV9 with TRBJ2-1; tentative D call: TRBD2 (6 bases). The CDR3 extends over 15 amino acids. CDR1 SGDLS and CDR2 YYNGEE come from the germline V gene. With 0 bases removed from V and 9 bases from J, the gap between germline ends came to 16 bases. The CDR3 reads CASSVDSGLGSEQFF. The CDR3 coding sequence is TGTGCCAGCAGCGTAGATAGCGGCCTAGGCAGTGAGCAGTTCTTC.

The chain links TRBV28 to TRBJ1-5; a possible D gene is TRBD1 (6 bases). Trimming removed 5 bases at V and 5 bases at J, with 10 bases between. Germline CDR1 reads MDHEN; CDR2 reads SYDVKM. The CDR3 runs to 13 residues. The CDR3 DNA sequence: TGTGCCAGCAGTCAGGGGATCGATCAGCCCCAGCATTTT. This sequence encodes CASSQGIDQPQHF.

The V and J genes are TRBV28 and TRBJ2-1, with 10 nucleotides matching TRBD1. The germline V gene has CDR1 MDHEN and CDR2 SYDVKM. J lost 3 bases, V lost 4 bases, and 0 bases had no gene match. The CDR3 is made up of 14 amino acids. CDR3 residues: CASSWTGGYNEQFF. The CDR3 DNA follows: TGTGCCAGCAGTTGGACAGGGGGCTACAATGAGCAGTTCTTC.

As concerns this clone: The sample has other DNA sequences that encode this CDR3 too. The chain couples TRBV6-1 to TRBJ2-5; D is perhaps TRBD2 (5 bases). Trimming pared 2 bases from V and 3 bases from J, leaving 16 bases between. CDR3 length: 16 residues. Per germline, CDR1 MNHNS and CDR2 SASEGT. CDR3 amino acids: CASSEFPAGDEETQYF. The CDR3 DNA sequence: TGTGCCAGCAGTGAATTCCCGGCCGGGGATGAAGAGACCCAGTACTTC.

V usage is TRBV5-4 and J usage is TRBJ1-1; possibly TRBD1 for D (5 bases). The V end was cut by 0 bases, the J end by 2 bases, with 8 bases between. The CDR3 extends over 14 amino acids. Germline V gene sequence: CDR1 SGHNT, CDR2 YYREEE (reference sequence). CDR3 region: CASSLGGSNTEAFF. The DNA of the CDR3 is TGTGCCAGCAGCTTGGGGGGCAGCAACACTGAAGCTTTCTTT.

The chain couples TRBV6-1 to TRBJ1-3, with TRBD1 matching over 9 bases. Germline V gene sequence: CDR1 MNHNS, CDR2 SASEGT. This CDR3 has 15 amino acids. V gave up 6 bases and J gave up 1 base; unmatched junction bases: 4. CDR3 amino acids: CASREDRGSGNTIYF. The CDR3 DNA reads TGTGCCAGCAGGGAGGACAGGGGTTCTGGAAACACCATATATTTT.

This clone was picked up many times. The chain employs TRBV5-1 and TRBJ2-4, with D unresolved. In germline, CDR1 is SGHRS, CDR2 YFSETQ. CDR3 length: 13 amino acids. Trimming removed 2 bases at V and 4 bases at J, with 7 bases between. This CDR3 reads CASSFDPKNIQYF. The CDR3 DNA reads as TGCGCCAGCAGCTTCGACCCTAAAAACATTCAGTACTTC.

The rearrangement links TRBV20-1 to TRBJ1-2; D call uncertain. The CDR3 consists of 10 residues. V was cut by 7 bases and J by 6 bases, with 9 bases left in between. Germline CDR1 and CDR2: DFQATT and SNEGSKA (reference sequence). This CDR3 reads CSVGGDGYTF. CDR3 nucleotide sequence: TGCAGTGTCGGAGGAGATGGCTACACCTTC.

As for this clone: Other DNA sequences of this sample code for an identical CDR3. V and J are TRBV18 and TRBJ2-7, with TRBD1 identical over 9 bases. V trimming: 6 bases; J trimming: 2 bases; junction bases outside the gene matches: 5. The CDR3 extends over 14 amino acids. The germline gives CDR1 KGHSH, CDR2 LQKENI. CDR3 DNA sequence: TGTGCCAGCTCCCCCGGGACAGGGCCCTACGAGCAGTACTTC. Protein sequence: CASSPGTGPYEQYF. Drawing the rest from reference TRBV18 and TRBJ2-7, the complete variable domain is NAGVMQNPRHLVRRRGQEARLRCSPMKGHSHVYWYRQLPEEGLKFMVYLQKENIIDESGMPKERFSAEFPKEGPSILRIQQVVRGDSAAYFCASSPGTGPYEQYFGPGTRLTVT.